The 5 T cell receptor beta chains below were found in one sample sequenced in a study of CDR3 diversity in severe acne. Each CDR3 protein gets one entry after TCRdb re-called the PCR reads with MiXCR. The sample shows approximately 84,000 distinct CDR3 sequences, 50% to 65% of them seen only once. Sequenced: blood. The receptor source for this set is a male donor in good health, without acne.

The V and J genes are TRBV7-9 and TRBJ1-1; unclear D gene. Per germline, CDR1 SEHNR and CDR2 FQNEAQ (reference sequence). With 1 base removed from V and 6 bases from J, the gap between germline ends came to 6 bases. This CDR3 spans 12 amino acids. Here the CDR3 reads CASSLGVAEAFF. The CDR3 nucleotides are TGTGCCAGCAGCTTAGGAGTCGCTGAAGCTTTCTTT. The full variable domain, rest sourced from reference TRBV7-9 and TRBJ1-1, is DTGVSQNPRHKITKRGQNVTFRCDPISEHNRLYWYRQTLGQGPEFLTYFQNEAQLEKSRLLSDRFSAERPKGSFSTLEIQRTEQGDSAMYLCASSLGVAEAFFGQGTRLTVV.

This clonotype rates as medium-sized (0.01 to 0.1%). The chain uses TRBV24-1 and TRBJ2-5; D remains unclear. V lost 1 base, J lost 1 base, and 6 bases lay in between. The germline V gene has CDR1 KGHDR and CDR2 SFDVKD. There are 14 residues in the CDR3. CDR3: CATSDFRSQETQYF. CDR3 coding DNA: TGTGCCACCAGTGATTTTAGGAGCCAAGAGACCCAGTACTTC.

Concerning this clonotype itself: This CDR3 is missing its conserved last phenylalanine or tryptophan, likely due to a read error. No DNA is shown, since the ends of the CDR3 on it are uncertain; the CDR3 is the one TCRdb lists. The chain links TRBV20-1 to TRBJ2-5; TRBD1 is the table's D call and was not checked against the DNA. Ends included, the CDR3 has 18 residues. CDR1 DFQATT and CDR2 SNEGSKA come from the germline V gene (reference sequence). This chain's CDR3 is CSARDEGSGGNYGYTFGS.

In regard to this clonotype: No conserved phenylalanine or tryptophan ends this CDR3, so it is likely a read error. The V call is TRBV9, the J call TRBJ2-1; tentative D call: TRBD2 (5 bases). The CDR3 runs to 13 residues. The germline CDR1 and CDR2 sequences are SGDLS and YYNGEE. The V end lost 7 bases, the J end lost 0 bases, and 8 bases lay between the germline ends. CDR3 coding DNA: TGTGCCAGCGGGGAGAGCTCCTACAATGAGCAGTTCAGA. Protein: CASGESSYNEQFR.

In its sample, this clonotype was seen many times. The chain combines TRBV12-3 or TRBV12-4 with TRBJ1-2; no definite D call. This CDR3 has 17 residues. V was trimmed by 6 bases and J by 8 bases, leaving 28 bases between them. In DNA, the CDR3 is TGTGCCAGCAGAATAGACCCTGATTGGTTTGGCTCGGGCGGCTACACCTTC. Translated: CASRIDPDWFGSGGYTF.